This TCR beta chain was documented in a study of a mutant IDH1 vaccine in newly diagnosed glioma. Study context: Treated patients were approximately 62% male, approximately 38% female, mean age around 40 years. Earlier therapy was either radiotherapy, temozolomide, or both, and most got both.

Of note for this clone: Its target is not known.

TCRdb keeps only in-frame clones here, not all; method: immunoSEQ multiplex PCR. The table has about 36,000 clones, around 75% seen once. Described time point: week 47, end of study. With topical imiquimod, each dose of the vaccine consisted of 300 ug of mutant IDH1 20-mer peptide. During weeks 1, 3, 5, 7, 11, 15, 19 and 23, patients received eight vaccinations. Study conclusions and caveats: Detectable vaccine-induced immune responses arose in around 92% of patients.

This TCR was sampled from a man aged 40-55 years with glioma. The sequences come from PBMCs, collected from a glioma patient whose treatment included an IDH1 peptide vaccine.

CDR3 region: CSARGKTGAFF. In nucleotides, the CDR3 is TGCAGTGCTAGAGGGAAGACGGGAGCTTTCTTT. The genes are TRBV20-1 and TRBJ1-1; D uncertain. The CDR3 consists of 11 residues. V was cut by 1 base and J by 10 bases, with 10 bases left in between. Germline CDR1 reads DFQATT; CDR2 reads SNEGSKA (reference sequence).